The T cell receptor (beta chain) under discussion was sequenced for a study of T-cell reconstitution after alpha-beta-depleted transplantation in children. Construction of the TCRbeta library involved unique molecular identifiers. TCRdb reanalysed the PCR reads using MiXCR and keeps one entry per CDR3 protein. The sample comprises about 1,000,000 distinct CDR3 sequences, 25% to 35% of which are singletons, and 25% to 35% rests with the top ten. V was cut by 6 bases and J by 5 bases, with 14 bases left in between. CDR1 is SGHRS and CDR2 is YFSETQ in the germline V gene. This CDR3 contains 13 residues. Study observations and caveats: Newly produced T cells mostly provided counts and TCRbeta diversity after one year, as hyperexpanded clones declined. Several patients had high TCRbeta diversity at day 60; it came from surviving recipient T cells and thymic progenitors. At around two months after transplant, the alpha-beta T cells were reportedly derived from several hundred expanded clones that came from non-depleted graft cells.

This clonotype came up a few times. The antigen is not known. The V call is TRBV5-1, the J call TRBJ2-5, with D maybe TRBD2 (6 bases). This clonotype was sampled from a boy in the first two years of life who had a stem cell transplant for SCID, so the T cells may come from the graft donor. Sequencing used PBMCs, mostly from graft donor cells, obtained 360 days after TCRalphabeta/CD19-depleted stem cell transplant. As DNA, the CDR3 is TGCGCCAGCAACTCGGGAGAGTGGGAGACCCAGTACTTC. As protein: CASNSGEWETQYF. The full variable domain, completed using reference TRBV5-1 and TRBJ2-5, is KAGVTQTPRYLIKTRGQQVTLSCSPISGHRSVSWYQQTPGQGLQFLFEYFSETQRNKGNFPGRFSGRQFSNSRSEMNVSTLELGDSALYLCASNSGEWETQYFGPGTRLLVL.